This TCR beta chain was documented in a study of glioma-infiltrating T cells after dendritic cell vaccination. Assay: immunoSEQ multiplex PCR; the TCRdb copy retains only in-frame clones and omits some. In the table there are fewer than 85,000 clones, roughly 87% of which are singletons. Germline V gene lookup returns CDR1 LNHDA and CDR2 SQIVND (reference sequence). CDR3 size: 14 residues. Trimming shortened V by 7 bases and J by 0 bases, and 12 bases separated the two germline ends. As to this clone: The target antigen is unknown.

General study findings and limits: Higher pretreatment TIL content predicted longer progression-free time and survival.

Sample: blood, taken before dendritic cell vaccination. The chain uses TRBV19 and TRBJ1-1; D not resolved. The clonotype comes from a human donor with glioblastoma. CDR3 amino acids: CASNGAEMNTEAFF. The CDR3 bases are TGTGCCAGTAACGGAGCCGAGATGAACACTGAAGCTTTCTTT.